This T cell receptor beta chain was sequenced for a study of regulatory T cells in long-lasting Graves disease. Many counts were recorded for this clonotype. Its antigen remains unknown. Time point denoted: newly diagnosed GD, antithyroid drugs for less than 3 months. From PBMCs, RNA was extracted and then used to make the TCR library. Study conclusions and caveats: Under persistent disease, TRBV28, TRBJ1-2 and TRBJ2-5 were used preferentially.

Building the TCR beta libraries relied on iRepertoire HTBI primers, and CDR3 regions underwent Arm-PCR. TCRdb fed the multiplex PCR reads into MiXCR, producing one record per CDR3 protein. The sample records about 560,000 distinct CDR3 sequences, 15% to 20% being singletons. The germline V gene has CDR1 WSHSY and CDR2 SAAADI. This CDR3 has 14 amino acids. V was trimmed by 2 bases and J by 8 bases, leaving 12 bases between them. These data were also filed under a second study, of T cells in Graves' hyperthyroidism and ophthalmopathy. Turning to that study: A lack of ophthalmopathy progression within 18 months defined stable Graves' hyperthyroidism. Among clonotypes expanded in thyroid above 0.001, most were also found in blood.

Material: peripheral blood mononuclear cells (PBMCs), obtained at new diagnosis, from a patient treated with antithyroid drugs. The chain is built from TRBV10-2 and TRBJ1-4, with D hard to call. The receptor's source is a man between 18 and 29 years old with Graves disease. CDR3 bases: TGCGCCAGCAGTGAGAACGCCGAGAGCGAAAAACTGTTTTTT. Residues: CASSENAESEKLFF.